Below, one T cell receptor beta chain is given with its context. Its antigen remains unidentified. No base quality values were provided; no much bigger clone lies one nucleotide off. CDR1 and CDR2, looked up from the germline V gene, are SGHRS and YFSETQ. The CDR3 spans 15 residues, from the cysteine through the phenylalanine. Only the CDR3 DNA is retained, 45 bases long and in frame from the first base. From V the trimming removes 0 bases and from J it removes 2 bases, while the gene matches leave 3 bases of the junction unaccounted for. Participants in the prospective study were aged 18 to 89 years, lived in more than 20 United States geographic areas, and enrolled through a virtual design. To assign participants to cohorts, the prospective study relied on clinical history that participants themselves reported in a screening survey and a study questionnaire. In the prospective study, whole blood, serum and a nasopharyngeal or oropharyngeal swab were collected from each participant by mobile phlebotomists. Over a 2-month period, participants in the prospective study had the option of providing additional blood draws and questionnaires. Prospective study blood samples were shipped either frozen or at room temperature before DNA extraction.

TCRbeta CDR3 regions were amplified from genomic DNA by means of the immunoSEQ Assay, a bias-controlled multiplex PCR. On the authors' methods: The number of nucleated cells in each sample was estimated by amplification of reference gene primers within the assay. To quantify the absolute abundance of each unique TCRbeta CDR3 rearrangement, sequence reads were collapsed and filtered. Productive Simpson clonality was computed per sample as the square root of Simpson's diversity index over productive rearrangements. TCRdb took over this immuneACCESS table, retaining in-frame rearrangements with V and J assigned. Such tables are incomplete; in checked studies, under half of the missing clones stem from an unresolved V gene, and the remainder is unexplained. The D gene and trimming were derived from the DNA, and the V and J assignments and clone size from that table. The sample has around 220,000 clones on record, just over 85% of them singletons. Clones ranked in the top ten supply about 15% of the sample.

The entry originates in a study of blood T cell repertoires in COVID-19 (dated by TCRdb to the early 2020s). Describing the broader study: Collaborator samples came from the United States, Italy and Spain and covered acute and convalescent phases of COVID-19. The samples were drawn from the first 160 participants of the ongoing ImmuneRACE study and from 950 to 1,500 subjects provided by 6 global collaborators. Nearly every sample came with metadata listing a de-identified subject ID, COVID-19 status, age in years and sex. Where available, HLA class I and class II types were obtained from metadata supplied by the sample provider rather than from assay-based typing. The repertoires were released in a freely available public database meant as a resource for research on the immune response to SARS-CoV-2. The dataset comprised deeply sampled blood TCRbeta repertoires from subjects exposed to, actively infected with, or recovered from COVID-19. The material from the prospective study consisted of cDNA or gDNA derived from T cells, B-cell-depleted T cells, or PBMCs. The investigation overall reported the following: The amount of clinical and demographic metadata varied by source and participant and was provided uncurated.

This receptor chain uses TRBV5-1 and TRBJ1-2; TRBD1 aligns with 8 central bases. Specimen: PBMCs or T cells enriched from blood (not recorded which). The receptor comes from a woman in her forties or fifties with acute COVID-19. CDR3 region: CASSLGQGINYGYTF. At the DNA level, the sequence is TGCGCCAGCAGCTTGGGACAGGGGATAAACTATGGCTACACCTTC.